This T cell receptor (beta chain) stems from a study of blood T cells in healthy people across ages. This clonotype was seen a handful of times. The CDR3 spans 14 residues. Trimming shortened V by 1 base and J by 7 bases, and 13 bases separated the two germline ends. Germline V gene lookup returns CDR1 SGHAT and CDR2 FQNNGV. Then a second PCR, running roughly 7 to 11 cycles, was carried out with a sample-barcoded 5' primer and a J-beta primer mix. TCRdb called the 5' RACE reads again in MiXCR, with one record for every CDR3 protein. The sample contains about 670,000 distinct CDR3 sequences, less than 45% of which appear only once.

The chain employs TRBV11-2 and TRBJ1-2, with a tentative D call TRBD1 (5 bases). The sequence was obtained from an elderly man in good health. Sequenced sample: blood. The CDR3 DNA follows: TGTGCCAGCAGCTTAGTCGTCAGGGTGGTTGGCTACACCTTC. Encoded protein: CASSLVVRVVGYTF.